This T cell receptor beta chain derives from a study of blood T cells in healthy people across ages. Regarding this clonotype: Lacking the conserved final phenylalanine or tryptophan, this CDR3 likely reflects a read error.

The CDR3 extends over 15 amino acids. Germline V gives CDR1 SGHRS, CDR2 YFSETQ. V dropped 7 bases and J dropped 7; count of bases not matched to a gene: 15. A sample-barcoded 5' primer and a J-beta primer mix were used in a second PCR of roughly 7 to 11 cycles. A template-switch adaptor that had 12 random nucleotides put a tag on each cDNA molecule. TCRdb re-derived calls from the 5' RACE reads in MiXCR, one entry per CDR3 protein. The repertoire holds 850,000 to 950,000 distinct CDR3 sequences, with roughly 26% as singletons. The V call is TRBV5-1, the J call TRBJ2-7; TRBD1 matches at 9 bases. The sample taken for sequencing was blood. The receptor comes from a woman over 75 in good health. The CDR3: CASRGQGSSSNEQYL. The CDR3 region has the DNA TGCGCCAGCCGCGGACAGGGGTCCTCGTCCAATGAGCAGTACTTA.